The 22 T cell receptor beta chains reported below all come from one sample, sequenced in a study of cytomegalovirus exposure and HLA in healthy donors. PCR amplification relied on 60 Vbeta primers (plus 13 Jbeta primers). Repertoires were generated with immunoSEQ multiplex PCR, while TCRdb's copy carries only in-frame clones and drops some. The sample yields more than 110,000 clones, roughly 77% seen once. Material for sequencing was PBMCs. Receptors were obtained from a female donor in good health and CMV-seronegative.

The rearrangement uses TRBV2 and TRBJ1-1, with a tentative D call TRBD1 (5 bases). The CDR3 runs to 14 residues. V was cut by 1 base and J by 3 bases, with 9 bases left in between. Germline V gives CDR1 SNHLY, CDR2 FYNNEI. The CDR3 sequence: CASSEGAGYTEAFF. The CDR3 region has the DNA TGTGCCAGCAGTGAAGGGGCAGGGTACACTGAAGCTTTCTTT.

A few counts support this clone. The genes are TRBV7-8 and TRBJ1-2; 7 positions agree with TRBD1. The CDR3 length is 13 residues. V dropped 7 bases and J dropped 8; count of bases not matched to a gene: 10. CDR1 is SGHVS and CDR2 is FQNEAQ in the germline V gene. The CDR3 DNA sequence: TGTGCCAGCACCTTGAACAGGGGAGCAGGCTACACCTTC. This encodes CASTLNRGAGYTF.

V is TRBV11-2 and J is TRBJ2-3; 9 nucleotides line up with TRBD1. Germline loops: CDR1 SGHAT, CDR2 FQNNGV. The CDR3 totals 16 residues. The junction had 7 bases not matched to a gene; V was cut back by 0 bases and J by 6 bases. CDR3 nucleotides: TGTGCCAGCAGCTTAGATTTAGGACAGGGGTGGGATACGCAGTATTTT. This codes for CASSLDLGQGWDTQYF. The complete variable domain, with remaining parts taken from reference TRBV11-2 and TRBJ2-3, reads EAGVAQSPRYKIIEKRQSVAFWCNPISGHATLYWYQQILGQGPKLLIQFQNNGVVDDSQLPKDRFSAERLKGVDSTLKIQPAKLEDSAVYLCASSLDLGQGWDTQYFGPGTRLTVL.

This clone was seen a handful of times. V gene TRBV19 combines with J gene TRBJ2-7; a weak D match, TRBD2 (6 bases). With 5 bases removed from V and 1 base from J, the gap between germline ends came to 9 bases. The germline gives CDR1 LNHDA, CDR2 SQIVND (reference sequence). The CDR3 spans 13 residues. CDR3: CASSWGESYEQYF. Written as DNA, the CDR3 is TGTGCCAGTAGTTGGGGGGAATCCTACGAGCAGTACTTC.

The chain employs TRBV10-3 and TRBJ1-6; D is unclear. Germline CDR1 reads ENHRY; CDR2 reads SYGVKD. CDR3 length: 13 amino acids. Trimming cost V 7 bases and J 5 bases, with 9 bases left between them. CDR3: CAIKGGDNSPLHF. For the CDR3, the DNA is TGTGCCATCAAAGGAGGAGATAATTCACCCCTCCACTTT.

This clone was detected only a few times. The CDR3 DNA follows: TGTGCCAGCGGTAATCAGGGACTTCCCTACGAGCAGTACTTC. This encodes CASGNQGLPYEQYF. The chain has TRBV6-5 and TRBJ2-7, with D possibly matching TRBD2 (6 bases). The length of the CDR3 is 14 residues. From germline, CDR1 is MNHEY and CDR2 SVGAGI. Trimming left V 8 bases short and J 2 bases short, with 16 bases between.

This clone came up a few times. This chain links TRBV4-3 with TRBJ1-5; D unresolved. Looked up from germline, CDR1 is LGHNA and CDR2 is YSLEER. CDR3 length: 15 amino acids. Trimming removed 4 bases at V and 1 base at J, with 11 bases between. In DNA, the CDR3 is TGCGCCAGCAGCCTTCAGACGGGGAGCAATCAGCCCCAGCATTTT. Translation: CASSLQTGSNQPQHF.

The genes are TRBV14 and TRBJ1-5, with D possibly matching TRBD1 (5 bases). Germline V lookup: CDR1 SGHDN, CDR2 FVKESK. CDR3 length equals 15 residues. The ends were cut back, 0 bases at V and 7 bases at J, with 13 bases in the middle. The CDR3 spells CASSQDRRQGQPQHF. CDR3 in DNA: TGTGCCAGCAGCCAAGATCGAAGGCAGGGCCAGCCCCAGCATTTT.

The rearrangement joins TRBV18 to TRBJ1-2; 7 nucleotides line up with TRBD1. The CDR3 totals 16 residues. The germline gives CDR1 KGHSH, CDR2 LQKENI. Trimming took 3 bases from V and 0 from J; bases not matched to a gene: 7. The CDR3 region is CASSPLRDSSNYGYTF. The DNA of the CDR3 is TGTGCCAGCTCACCGCTACGGGACAGTTCTAACTATGGCTACACCTTC.

The chain joins TRBV4-3 to TRBJ1-3; D gene uncertain. CDR3 length equals 16 residues. CDR1 is LGHNA and CDR2 is YSLEER in the germline V gene. The V and J ends lost 1 base and 0 bases respectively, with 10 bases between them. The CDR3 sequence is CASSQVRVISGNTIYF. The CDR3 DNA follows: TGCGCCAGCAGCCAAGTCCGGGTCATCTCTGGAAACACCATATATTTT.

This clone showed up just a few times. V usage is TRBV10-3 and J usage is TRBJ1-3; D perhaps matches TRBD1 (6 bases). V dropped 10 bases and J dropped 7 bases, with 17 bases sitting between them. CDR1 is ENHRY, CDR2 SYGVKD, per germline. The CDR3 contains 13 residues. CDR3 nucleotide sequence: TGTGCCACCAACGGGGGGCTGGGGAACACCATATATTTT. It specifies CATNGGLGNTIYF.

The chain is built from TRBV6-6 and TRBJ2-3; the D gene is possibly TRBD2 (5 bases). V lost 7 bases and J 0 bases, leaving 11 bases between the germline ends. CDR3 length: 14 amino acids. From germline, CDR1 is MNHNY and CDR2 SVGAGI (reference sequence). CDR3 sequence: CASNPSGSTDTQYF. CDR3 nucleotide sequence: TGTGCCAGCAACCCCAGCGGTAGCACAGATACGCAGTATTTT.

As to this clone: This CDR3 is also generated by other DNA sequences in the sample. This rearrangement joins TRBV5-1 to TRBJ2-7; a weak D match, TRBD1 (5 bases). V was pared by 3 bases and J by 4 bases, with 8 bases between. This CDR3 has 12 amino acids. Looked up from germline, CDR1 is SGHRS and CDR2 is YFSETQ. CDR3 in DNA: TGCGCCAGCAGCTCCACAGGTTACGAGCAGTACTTC. This encodes CASSSTGYEQYF.

This clone was seen a single time. This rearrangement joins TRBV5-4 to TRBJ2-3; D is unresolved. The CDR3 has 14 amino acids. Looked up from germline, CDR1 is SGHNT and CDR2 is YYREEE (reference sequence). V was shortened by 4 bases and J by 0 bases, with 9 bases between the two germline ends. CDR3 sequence reads: CASSEPTSTDTQYF. The CDR3 DNA follows: TGTGCCAGCAGCGAGCCCACTAGCACAGATACGCAGTATTTT.

This rearrangement joins TRBV29-1 to TRBJ2-1, with D maybe TRBD1 (6 bases). The CDR3 consists of 13 residues. In germline, CDR1 is SQVTM, CDR2 ANQGSEA. Trimming removed 7 bases at V and 5 bases at J, with 15 bases between. CDR3 in amino acids: CSGGQGSNNEQFF. Here the CDR3 DNA reads TGCAGCGGTGGGCAGGGGTCGAACAATGAGCAGTTCTTC.

CDR3 DNA sequence: TGTGCCAGCAGCCTGCAGGCAACTAATGAAAAACTGTTTTTT. Amino acid sequence: CASSLQATNEKLFF. J is TRBJ1-4 and V is TRBV7-9; no reliable D call. Germline values: CDR1 SEHNR, CDR2 FQNEAQ (reference sequence). Trimming pared 5 bases from V and 0 bases from J, leaving 7 bases between. The CDR3 runs 14 residues. The complete variable domain, with remaining parts taken from reference TRBV7-9 and TRBJ1-4, reads DTGVSQNPRHKITKRGQNVTFRCDPISEHNRLYWYRQTLGQGPEFLTYFQNEAQLEKSRLLSDRFSAERPKGSFSTLEIQRTEQGDSAMYLCASSLQATNEKLFFGSGTQLSVL.

The chain is built from TRBV19 and TRBJ2-1; TRBD2 matches at 8 bases. Looked up from germline, CDR1 is LNHDA and CDR2 is SQIVND (reference sequence). There are 14 residues in the CDR3. Trimming removed 7 bases from V and 5 bases from J; junction bases left unmatched: 7. In DNA form, the CDR3 reads TGTGCCAGTACGGGGGGGCGGTACAACAATGAGCAGTTCTTC. Its translation is CASTGGRYNNEQFF.

The genes are TRBV4-3 and TRBJ2-5; weak D call: TRBD2 (6 bases). The V and J ends lost 1 base and 5 bases respectively, with 14 bases between them. Per germline, CDR1 LGHNA and CDR2 YSLEER. This CDR3 comprises 15 residues. CDR3 nucleotide sequence: TGCGCCAGCAGCCAAGTCGGGACTCCGGAGGAGACCCAGTACTTC. It yields the protein CASSQVGTPEETQYF.

The V and J genes are TRBV5-1 and TRBJ2-7; tentatively, D is TRBD1 (5 bases). CDR3 length equals 15 residues. V was clipped by 9 bases and J by 0 bases, with 19 bases between them. The germline gives CDR1 SGHRS, CDR2 YFSETQ. The CDR3 region is CATKKGIDSSYEQYF. CDR3 nucleotide sequence: TGCGCCACCAAAAAAGGGATCGACAGCTCCTACGAGCAGTACTTC.

The chain recombines TRBV10-3 with TRBJ1-2; 7 bases are a match to TRBD1. Germline V lookup: CDR1 ENHRY, CDR2 SYGVKD. V lost 0 bases to trimming and J lost 7 bases; unmatched junction nucleotides: 11. This CDR3 is built from 16 residues. The CDR3 protein is CAISESRDSPQGGYTF. As DNA, the CDR3 is TGTGCCATCAGTGAGTCGAGGGACAGCCCGCAGGGTGGCTACACCTTC.

The gene calls are TRBV6-1 and TRBJ2-1; D is unclear. The CDR3 extends over 12 amino acids. Trimming took off 2 bases at V and 9 bases at J, with 8 bases between the two ends. The germline gives CDR1 MNHNS, CDR2 SASEGT. DNA for the CDR3: TGTGCCAGCAGTGAAAGGAGTTTTGAGCAGTTCTTC. Translated: CASSERSFEQFF.

This clone was detected only a few times. This sample includes further DNA sequences coding for the same CDR3. CDR3 sequence reads: CASSYSGTGSYEQYF. In nucleotides, the CDR3 is TGTGCCAGCAGTTACTCGGGGACAGGCTCCTACGAGCAGTACTTC. V is TRBV6-5 and J is TRBJ2-7, with TRBD1 matching 8 bases. J lost 0 bases, V lost 0 bases, and 1 base had no gene match. Per the germline V gene, CDR1 is MNHEY and CDR2 is SVGAGI. The CDR3 contains 15 residues.